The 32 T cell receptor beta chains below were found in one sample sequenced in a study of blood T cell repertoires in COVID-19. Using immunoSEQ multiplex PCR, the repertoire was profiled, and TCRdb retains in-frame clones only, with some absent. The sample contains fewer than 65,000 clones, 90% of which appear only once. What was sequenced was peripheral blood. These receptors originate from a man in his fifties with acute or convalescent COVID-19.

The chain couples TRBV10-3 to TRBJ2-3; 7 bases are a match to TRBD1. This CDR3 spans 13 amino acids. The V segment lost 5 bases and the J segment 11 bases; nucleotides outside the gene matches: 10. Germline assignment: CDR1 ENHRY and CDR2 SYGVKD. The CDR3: CAISSDRTIGQYF. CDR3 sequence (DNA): TGTGCCATCAGTTCGGACAGGACCATCGGGCAGTATTTT.

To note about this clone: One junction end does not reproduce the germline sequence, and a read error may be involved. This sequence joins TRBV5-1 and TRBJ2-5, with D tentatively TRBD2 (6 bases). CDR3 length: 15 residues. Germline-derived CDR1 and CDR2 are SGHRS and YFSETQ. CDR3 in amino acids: CASRLGGTSQETQYF. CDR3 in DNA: TGCGCCAGCAGGTTGGGTGGGACTTCTCAAGAGACCCAGTACTTC. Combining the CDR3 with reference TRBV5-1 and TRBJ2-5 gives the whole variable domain KAGVTQTPRYLIKTRGQQVTLSCSPISGHRSVSWYQQTPGQGLQFLFEYFSETQRNKGNFPGRFSGRQFSNSRSEMNVSTLELGDSALYLCASRLGGTSQETQYFGPGTRLLVL.

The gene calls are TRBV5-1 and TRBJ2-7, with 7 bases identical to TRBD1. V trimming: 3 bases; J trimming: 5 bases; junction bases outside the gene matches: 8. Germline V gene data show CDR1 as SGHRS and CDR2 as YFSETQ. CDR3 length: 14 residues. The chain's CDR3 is CASSSDRVQDEQYF. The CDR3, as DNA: TGCGCCAGCAGCTCCGACAGGGTGCAGGACGAGCAGTACTTC.

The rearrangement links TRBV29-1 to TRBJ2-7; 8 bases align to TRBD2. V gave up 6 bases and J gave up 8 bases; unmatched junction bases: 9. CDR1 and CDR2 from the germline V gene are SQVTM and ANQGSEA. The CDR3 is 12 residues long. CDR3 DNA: TGCAGCGTGTCCAGCGGGAGTACCAAGCAGTACTTC. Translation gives CSVSSGSTKQYF.

The CDR3 region has the DNA TGCGCCAGCTGGGAAGGGGGCAGTAGAAACACCATATATTTT. Its protein is CASWEGGSRNTIYF. The chain recombines TRBV10-2 with TRBJ1-3; TRBD1 matches 7 bases. The V segment lost 8 bases and the J segment 5 bases; nucleotides outside the gene matches: 9. Germline-derived CDR1 and CDR2 are WSHSY and SAAADI. The CDR3 has 14 amino acids.

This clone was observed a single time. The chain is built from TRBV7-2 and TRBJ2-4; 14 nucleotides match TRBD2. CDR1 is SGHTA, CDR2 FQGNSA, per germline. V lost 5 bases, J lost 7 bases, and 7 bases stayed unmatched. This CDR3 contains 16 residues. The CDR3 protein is CASSPRLAGGPNIQYF. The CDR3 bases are TGTGCCAGCAGCCCGCGACTAGCGGGAGGGCCGAACATTCAGTACTTC. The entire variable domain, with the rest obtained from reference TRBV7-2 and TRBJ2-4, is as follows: GAGVSQSPSNKVTEKGKDVELRCDPISGHTALYWYRQSLGQGLEFLIYFQGNSAPDKSGLPSDRFSAERTGGSVSTLTIQRTQQEDSAVYLCASSPRLAGGPNIQYFGAGTRLSVL.

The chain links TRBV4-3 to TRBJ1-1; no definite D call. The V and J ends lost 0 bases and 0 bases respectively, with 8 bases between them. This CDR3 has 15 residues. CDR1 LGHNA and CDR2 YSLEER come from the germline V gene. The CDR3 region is CASSQEGSMNTEAFF. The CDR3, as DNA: TGCGCCAGCAGCCAAGAGGGCTCCATGAACACTGAAGCTTTCTTT.

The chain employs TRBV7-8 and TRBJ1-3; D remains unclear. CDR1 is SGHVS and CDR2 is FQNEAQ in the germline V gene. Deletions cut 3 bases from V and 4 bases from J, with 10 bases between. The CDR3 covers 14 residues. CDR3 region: CASSFEAAGNTIYF. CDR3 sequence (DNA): TGTGCCAGCAGCTTCGAGGCTGCCGGAAACACCATATATTTT.

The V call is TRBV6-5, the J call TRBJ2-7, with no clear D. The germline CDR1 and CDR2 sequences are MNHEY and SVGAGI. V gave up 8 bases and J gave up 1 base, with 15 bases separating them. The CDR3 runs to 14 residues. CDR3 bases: TGTGCCAGCTCCCCTTATGCGGATTCCTACGAGCAGTACTTC. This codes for CASSPYADSYEQYF.

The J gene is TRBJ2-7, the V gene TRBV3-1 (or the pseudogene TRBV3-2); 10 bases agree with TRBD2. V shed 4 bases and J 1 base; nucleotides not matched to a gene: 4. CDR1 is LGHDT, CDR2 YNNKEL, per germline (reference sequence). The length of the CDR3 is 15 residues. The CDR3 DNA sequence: TGTGCCAGCAGCCCTAGCGGGAGTGGATCCTACGAGCAGTACTTC. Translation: CASSPSGSGSYEQYF.

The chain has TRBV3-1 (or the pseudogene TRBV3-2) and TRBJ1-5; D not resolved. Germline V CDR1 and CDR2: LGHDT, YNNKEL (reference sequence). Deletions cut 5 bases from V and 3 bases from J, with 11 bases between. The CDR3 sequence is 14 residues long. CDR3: CASSDGDYNQPQHF. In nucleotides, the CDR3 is TGTGCCAGCAGCGACGGCGACTACAATCAGCCCCAGCATTTT.

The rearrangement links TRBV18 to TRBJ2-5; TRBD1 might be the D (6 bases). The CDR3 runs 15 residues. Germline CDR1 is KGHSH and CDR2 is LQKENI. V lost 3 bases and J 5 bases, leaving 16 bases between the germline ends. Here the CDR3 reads CASSPRDIKGETQYF. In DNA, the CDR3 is TGTGCCAGCTCACCCCGGGACATTAAGGGGGAGACCCAGTACTTC.

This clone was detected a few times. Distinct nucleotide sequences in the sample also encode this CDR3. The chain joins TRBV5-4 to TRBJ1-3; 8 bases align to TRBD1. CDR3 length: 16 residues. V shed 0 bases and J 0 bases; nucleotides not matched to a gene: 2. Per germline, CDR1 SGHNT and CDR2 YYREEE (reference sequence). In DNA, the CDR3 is TGTGCCAGCAGCTTGGCGACAGGGGCCTCTGGAAACACCATATATTTT. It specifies CASSLATGASGNTIYF.

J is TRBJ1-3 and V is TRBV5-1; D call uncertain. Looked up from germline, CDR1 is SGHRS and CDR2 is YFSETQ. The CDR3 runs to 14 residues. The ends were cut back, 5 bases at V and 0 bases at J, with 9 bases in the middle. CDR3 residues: CASRQYFSGNTIYF. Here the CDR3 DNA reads TGCGCCAGCAGACAGTACTTCTCTGGAAACACCATATATTTT.

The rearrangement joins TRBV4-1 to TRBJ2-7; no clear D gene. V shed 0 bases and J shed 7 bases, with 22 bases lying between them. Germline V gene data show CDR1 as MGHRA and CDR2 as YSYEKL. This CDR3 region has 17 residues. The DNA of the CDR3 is TGCGCCAGCAGCCAAGATACTCTCTTGACTTTTCTAGTTGAGCAGTACTTC. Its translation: CASSQDTLLTFLVEQYF.

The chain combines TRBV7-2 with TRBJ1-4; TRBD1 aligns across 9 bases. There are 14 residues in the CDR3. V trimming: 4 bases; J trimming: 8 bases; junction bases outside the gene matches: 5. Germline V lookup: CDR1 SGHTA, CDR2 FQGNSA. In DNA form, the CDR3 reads TGTGCCAGCAGCTCACAGGGGGCAGGGGAAAAACTGTTTTTT. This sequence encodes CASSSQGAGEKLFF.

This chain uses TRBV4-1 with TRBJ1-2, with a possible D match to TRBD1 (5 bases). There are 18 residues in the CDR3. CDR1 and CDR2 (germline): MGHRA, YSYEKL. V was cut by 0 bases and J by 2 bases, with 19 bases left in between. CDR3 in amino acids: CASSQDSLGRGLNYGYTF. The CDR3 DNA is TGCGCCAGCAGCCAAGACAGCTTAGGGAGGGGCCTCAACTATGGCTACACCTTC.

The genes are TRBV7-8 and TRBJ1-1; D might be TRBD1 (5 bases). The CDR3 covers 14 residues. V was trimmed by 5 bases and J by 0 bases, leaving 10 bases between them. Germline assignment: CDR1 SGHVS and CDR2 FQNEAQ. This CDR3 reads CASSPGGMNTEAFF. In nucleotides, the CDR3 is TGTGCCAGCAGCCCGGGGGGAATGAACACTGAAGCTTTCTTT.

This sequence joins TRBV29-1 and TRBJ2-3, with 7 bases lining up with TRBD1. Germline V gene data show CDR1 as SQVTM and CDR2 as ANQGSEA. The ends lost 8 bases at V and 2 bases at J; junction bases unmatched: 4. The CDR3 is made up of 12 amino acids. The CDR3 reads CSTRGHTDTQYF. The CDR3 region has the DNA TGCAGCACAAGGGGGCACACAGATACGCAGTATTTT.

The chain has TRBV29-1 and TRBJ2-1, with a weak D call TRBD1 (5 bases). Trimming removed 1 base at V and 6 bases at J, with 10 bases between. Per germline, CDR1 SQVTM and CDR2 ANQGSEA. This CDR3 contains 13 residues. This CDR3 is CSVEGGIGNEQFF. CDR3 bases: TGCAGCGTTGAAGGGGGCATCGGCAATGAGCAGTTCTTC.

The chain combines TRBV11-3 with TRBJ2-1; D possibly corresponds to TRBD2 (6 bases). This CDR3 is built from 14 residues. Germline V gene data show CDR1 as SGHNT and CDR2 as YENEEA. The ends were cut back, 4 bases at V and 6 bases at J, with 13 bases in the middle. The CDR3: CASSYHGGVNEQFF. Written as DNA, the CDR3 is TGTGCCAGCAGCTACCATGGAGGGGTCAATGAGCAGTTCTTC.

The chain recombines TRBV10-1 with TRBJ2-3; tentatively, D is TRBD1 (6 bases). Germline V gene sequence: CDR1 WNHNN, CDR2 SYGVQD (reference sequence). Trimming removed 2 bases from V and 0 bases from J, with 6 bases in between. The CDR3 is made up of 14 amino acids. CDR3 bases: TGCGCCAGCAGTGAGAGGGGGAGCACAGATACGCAGTATTTT. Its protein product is CASSERGSTDTQYF.

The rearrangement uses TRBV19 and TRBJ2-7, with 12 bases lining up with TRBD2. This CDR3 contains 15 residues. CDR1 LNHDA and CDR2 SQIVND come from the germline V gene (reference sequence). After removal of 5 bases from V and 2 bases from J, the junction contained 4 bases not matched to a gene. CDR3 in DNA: TGTGCCAGTAGTGGGACTAGCGGGCGGACCTACGAGCAGTACTTC. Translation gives CASSGTSGRTYEQYF. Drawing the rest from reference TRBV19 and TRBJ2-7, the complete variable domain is DGGITQSPKYLFRKEGQNVTLSCEQNLNHDAMYWYRQDPGQGLRLIYYSQIVNDFQKGDIAEGYSVSREKKESFPLTVTSAQKNPTAFYLCASSGTSGRTYEQYFGPGTRLTVT.

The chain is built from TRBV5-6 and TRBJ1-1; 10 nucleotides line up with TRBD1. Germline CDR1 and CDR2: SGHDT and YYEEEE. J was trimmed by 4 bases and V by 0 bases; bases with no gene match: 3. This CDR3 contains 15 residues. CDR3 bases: TGTGCCAGCAGCTTGGAACGGACAGGGGGCACTGAAGCTTTCTTT. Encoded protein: CASSLERTGGTEAFF.

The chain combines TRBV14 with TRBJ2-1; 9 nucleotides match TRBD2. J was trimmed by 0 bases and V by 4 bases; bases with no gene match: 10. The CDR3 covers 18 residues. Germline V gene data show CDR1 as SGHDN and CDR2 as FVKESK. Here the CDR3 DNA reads TGTGCCAGCAGCCGGGCTAGCGGGACGTTCAGCTCCTACAATGAGCAGTTCTTC. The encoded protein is CASSRASGTFSSYNEQFF. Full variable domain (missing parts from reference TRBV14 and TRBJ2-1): EAGVTQFPSHSVIEKGQTVTLRCDPISGHDNLYWYRRVMGKEIKFLLHFVKESKQDESGMPNNRFLAERTGGTYSTLKVQPAELEDSGVYFCASSRASGTFSSYNEQFFGPGTRLTVL.

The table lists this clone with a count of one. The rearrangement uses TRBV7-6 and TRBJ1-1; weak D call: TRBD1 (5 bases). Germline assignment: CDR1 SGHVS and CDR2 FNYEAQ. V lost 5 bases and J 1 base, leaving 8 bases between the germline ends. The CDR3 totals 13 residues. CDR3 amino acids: CASSSDRNTEAFF. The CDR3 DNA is TGTGCCAGCAGCAGCGACAGGAACACTGAAGCTTTCTTT.

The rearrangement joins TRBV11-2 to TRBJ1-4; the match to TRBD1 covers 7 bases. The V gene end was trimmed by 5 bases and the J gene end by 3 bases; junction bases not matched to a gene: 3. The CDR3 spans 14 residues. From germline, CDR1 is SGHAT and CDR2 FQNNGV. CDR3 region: CASSDRAANEKLFF. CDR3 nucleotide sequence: TGTGCCAGCAGCGACAGGGCAGCTAATGAAAAACTGTTTTTT. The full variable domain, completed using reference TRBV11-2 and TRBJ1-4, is EAGVAQSPRYKIIEKRQSVAFWCNPISGHATLYWYQQILGQGPKLLIQFQNNGVVDDSQLPKDRFSAERLKGVDSTLKIQPAKLEDSAVYLCASSDRAANEKLFFGSGTQLSVL.

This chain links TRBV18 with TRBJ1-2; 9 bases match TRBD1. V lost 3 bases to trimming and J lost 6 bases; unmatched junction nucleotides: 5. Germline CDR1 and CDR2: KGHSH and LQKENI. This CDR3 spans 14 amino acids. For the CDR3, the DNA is TGTGCCAGCTCACCCGGACAGGGGACCAATGGCTACACCTTC. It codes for CASSPGQGTNGYTF.

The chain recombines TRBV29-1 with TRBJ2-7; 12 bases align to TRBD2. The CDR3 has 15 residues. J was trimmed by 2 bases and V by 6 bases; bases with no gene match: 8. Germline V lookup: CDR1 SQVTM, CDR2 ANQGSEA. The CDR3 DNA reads TGCAGCGTCGCCGGACTAGCGGGACGCGCCTACGAGCAGTACTTC. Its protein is CSVAGLAGRAYEQYF.

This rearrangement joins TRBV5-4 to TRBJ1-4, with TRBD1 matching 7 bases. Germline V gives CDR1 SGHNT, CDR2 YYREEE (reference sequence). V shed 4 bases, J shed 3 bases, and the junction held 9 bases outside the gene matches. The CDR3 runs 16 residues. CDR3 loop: CASSKGQVEANEKLFF. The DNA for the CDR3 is TGTGCCAGCAGCAAAGGACAGGTGGAGGCTAATGAAAAACTGTTTTTT. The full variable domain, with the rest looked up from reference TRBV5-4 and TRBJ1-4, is ETGVTQSPTHLIKTRGQQVTLRCSSQSGHNTVSWYQQALGQGPQFIFQYYREEENGRGNFPPRFSGLQFPNYSSELNVNALELDDSALYLCASSKGQVEANEKLFFGSGTQLSVL.

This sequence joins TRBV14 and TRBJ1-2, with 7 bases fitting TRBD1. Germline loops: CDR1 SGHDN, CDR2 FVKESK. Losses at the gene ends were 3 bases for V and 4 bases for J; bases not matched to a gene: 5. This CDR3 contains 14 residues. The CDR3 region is CASSQRGLTYGYTF. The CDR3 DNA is TGTGCCAGCAGCCAGAGGGGGCTCACCTATGGCTACACCTTC.

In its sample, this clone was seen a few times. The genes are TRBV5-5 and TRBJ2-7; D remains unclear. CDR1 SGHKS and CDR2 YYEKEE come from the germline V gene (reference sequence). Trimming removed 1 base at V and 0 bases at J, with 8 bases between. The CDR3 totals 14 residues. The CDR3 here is CASSLLGSSYEQYF. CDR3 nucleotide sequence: TGTGCCAGCAGCTTGCTTGGCAGCTCCTACGAGCAGTACTTC.